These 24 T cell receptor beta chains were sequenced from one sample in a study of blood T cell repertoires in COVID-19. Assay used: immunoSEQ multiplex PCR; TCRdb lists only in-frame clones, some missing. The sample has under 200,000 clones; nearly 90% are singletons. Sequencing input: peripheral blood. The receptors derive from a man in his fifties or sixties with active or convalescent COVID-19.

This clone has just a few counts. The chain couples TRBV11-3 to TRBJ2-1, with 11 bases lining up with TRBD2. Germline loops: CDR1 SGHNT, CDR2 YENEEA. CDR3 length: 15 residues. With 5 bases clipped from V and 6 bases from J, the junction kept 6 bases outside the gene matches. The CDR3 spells CASSRTSGGPNEQFF. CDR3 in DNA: TGTGCCAGCAGCCGAACTAGCGGGGGCCCCAATGAGCAGTTCTTC.

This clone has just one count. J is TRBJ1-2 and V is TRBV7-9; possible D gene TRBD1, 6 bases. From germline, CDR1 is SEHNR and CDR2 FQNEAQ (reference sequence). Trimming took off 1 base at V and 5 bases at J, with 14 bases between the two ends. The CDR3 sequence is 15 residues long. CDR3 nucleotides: TGTGCCAGCAGCTTAGTCAATCCAGGGGAATATGGCTACACCTTC. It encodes CASSLVNPGEYGYTF.

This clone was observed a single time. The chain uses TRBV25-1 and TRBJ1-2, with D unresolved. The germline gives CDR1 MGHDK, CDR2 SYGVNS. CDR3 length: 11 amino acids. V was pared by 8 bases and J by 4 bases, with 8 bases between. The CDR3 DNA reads TGTGCCAGCTCTATATTCTATGGCTACACCTTC. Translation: CASSIFYGYTF.

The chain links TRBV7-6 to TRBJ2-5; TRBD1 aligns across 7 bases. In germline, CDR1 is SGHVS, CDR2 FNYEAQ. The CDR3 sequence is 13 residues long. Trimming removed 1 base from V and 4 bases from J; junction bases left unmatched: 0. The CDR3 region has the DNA TGTGCCAGCAGCTTAGACAGGGGAGAGACCCAGTACTTC. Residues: CASSLDRGETQYF. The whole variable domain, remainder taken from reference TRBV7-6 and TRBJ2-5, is GAGVSQSPRYKVTKRGQDVALRCDPISGHVSLYWYRQALGQGPEFLTYFNYEAQQDKSGLPNDRFSAERPEGSISTLTIQRTEQRDSAMYRCASSLDRGETQYFGPGTRLLVL.

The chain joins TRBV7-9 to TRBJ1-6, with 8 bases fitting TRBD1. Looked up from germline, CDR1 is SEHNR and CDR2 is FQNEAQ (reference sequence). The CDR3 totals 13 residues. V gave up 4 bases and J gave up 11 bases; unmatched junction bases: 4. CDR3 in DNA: TGTGCCAGCAGCTCGACAGGGGAAGCACCCCTCCACTTT. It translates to CASSSTGEAPLHF.

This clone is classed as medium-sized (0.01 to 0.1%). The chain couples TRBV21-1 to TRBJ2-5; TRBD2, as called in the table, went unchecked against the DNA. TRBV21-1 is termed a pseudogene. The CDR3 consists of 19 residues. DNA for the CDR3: TGTGCCAGCAGCAAAGTAGCGCGTTGGGCACAGAGAGTCCAAGAGACCCAGTACTTC. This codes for CASSKVARWAQRVQETQYF.

Here the CDR3 reads CAWSSLHGYTF. CDR3 nucleotide sequence: TGTGCCTGGAGCTCCCTCCATGGCTACACCTTC. The chain carries TRBV30 and TRBJ1-2, with D unresolved. The V end lost 3 bases, the J end lost 6 bases, and 8 bases lay between the germline ends. The CDR3 length is 11 residues. Germline CDR1 is GTSNPN and CDR2 is SVGIG (reference sequence). Supplemented by reference TRBV30 and TRBJ1-2, the full variable domain reads SQTIHQWPATLVQPVGSPLSLECTVEGTSNPNLYWYRQAAGRGLQLLFYSVGIGQISSEVPQNLSASRPQDRQFILSSKKLLLSDSGFYLCAWSSLHGYTFGSGTRLTVV.

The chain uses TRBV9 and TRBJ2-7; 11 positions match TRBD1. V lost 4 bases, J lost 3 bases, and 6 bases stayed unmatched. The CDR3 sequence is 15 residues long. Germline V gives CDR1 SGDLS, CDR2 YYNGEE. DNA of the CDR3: TGTGCCAGCAGCCCGCCCGGGACAGGGGGCTACGAGCAGTACTTC. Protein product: CASSPPGTGGYEQYF.

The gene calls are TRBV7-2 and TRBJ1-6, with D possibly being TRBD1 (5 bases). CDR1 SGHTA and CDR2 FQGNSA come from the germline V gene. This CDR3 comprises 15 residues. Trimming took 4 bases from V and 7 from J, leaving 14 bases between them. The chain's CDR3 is CASSSQGGINSPLHF. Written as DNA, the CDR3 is TGTGCCAGCAGCTCTCAGGGCGGGATAAATTCACCCCTCCACTTT.

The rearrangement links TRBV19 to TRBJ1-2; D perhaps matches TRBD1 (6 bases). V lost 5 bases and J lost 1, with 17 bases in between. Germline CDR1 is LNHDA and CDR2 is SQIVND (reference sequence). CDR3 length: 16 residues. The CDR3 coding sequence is TGTGCCAGTAGTGGGCCAAGTGGGGGCTTTAACTATGGCTACACCTTC. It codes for CASSGPSGGFNYGYTF.

The CDR3 coding sequence is TGTGCTAGTGGTTCTGGAGCGGGGCGTGGGGAGACCCAGTACTTC. Residues: CASGSGAGRGETQYF. The chain combines TRBV12-5 with TRBJ2-5, with 7 bases fitting TRBD2. With V trimmed by 4 bases and J by 5 bases, 10 bases remained unmatched. Germline V gives CDR1 LGHNT, CDR2 FRNRAP. The CDR3 extends over 15 amino acids.

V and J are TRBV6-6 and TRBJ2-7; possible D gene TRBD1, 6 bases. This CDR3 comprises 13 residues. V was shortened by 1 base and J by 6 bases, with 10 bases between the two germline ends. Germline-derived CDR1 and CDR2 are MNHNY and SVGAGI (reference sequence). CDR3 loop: CASSYLGTSEQYF. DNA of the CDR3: TGTGCCAGCAGTTACTTGGGGACATCCGAGCAGTACTTC.

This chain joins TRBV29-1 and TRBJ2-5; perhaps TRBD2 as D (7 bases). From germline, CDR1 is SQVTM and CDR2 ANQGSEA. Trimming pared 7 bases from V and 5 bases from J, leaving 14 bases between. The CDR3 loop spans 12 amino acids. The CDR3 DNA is TGCAGCGGGCAGAAGGGGGGGGAGACCCAGTACTTC. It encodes CSGQKGGETQYF.

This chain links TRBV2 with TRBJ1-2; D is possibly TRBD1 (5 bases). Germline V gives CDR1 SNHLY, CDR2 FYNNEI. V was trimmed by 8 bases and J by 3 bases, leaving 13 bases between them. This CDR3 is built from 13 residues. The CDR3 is CASFGRAYYGYTF. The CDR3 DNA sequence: TGTGCCAGCTTTGGCAGGGCATACTATGGCTACACCTTC.

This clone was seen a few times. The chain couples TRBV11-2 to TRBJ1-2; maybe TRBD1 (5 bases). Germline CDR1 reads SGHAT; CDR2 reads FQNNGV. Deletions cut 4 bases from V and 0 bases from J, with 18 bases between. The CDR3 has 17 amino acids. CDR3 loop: CASSYEFRDRANYGYTF. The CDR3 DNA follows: TGTGCCAGCAGCTATGAATTTAGAGACAGAGCTAACTATGGCTACACCTTC.

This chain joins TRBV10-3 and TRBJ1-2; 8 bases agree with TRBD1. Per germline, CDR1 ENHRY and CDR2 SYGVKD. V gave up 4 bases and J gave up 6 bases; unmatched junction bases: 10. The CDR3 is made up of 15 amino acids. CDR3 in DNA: TGTGCCATCAGTGGCCAGGGGGCAAAGGGTAATGGCTACACCTTC. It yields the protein CAISGQGAKGNGYTF.

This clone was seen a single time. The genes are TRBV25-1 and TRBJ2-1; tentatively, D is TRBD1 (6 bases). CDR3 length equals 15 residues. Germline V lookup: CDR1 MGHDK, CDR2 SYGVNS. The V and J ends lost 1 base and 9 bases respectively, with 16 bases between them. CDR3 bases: TGTGCCAGCAGTGAATTTGGGGCGAGAGGGGGTGAGCAGTTCTTC. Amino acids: CASSEFGARGGEQFF.

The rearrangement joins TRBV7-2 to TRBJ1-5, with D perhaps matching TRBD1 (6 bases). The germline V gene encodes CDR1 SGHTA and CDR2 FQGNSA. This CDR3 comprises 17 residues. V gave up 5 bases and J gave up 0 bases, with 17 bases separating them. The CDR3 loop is CASSITGYGSSNQPQHF. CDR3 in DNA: TGTGCCAGCAGCATCACAGGGTATGGTAGTAGCAATCAGCCCCAGCATTTT.

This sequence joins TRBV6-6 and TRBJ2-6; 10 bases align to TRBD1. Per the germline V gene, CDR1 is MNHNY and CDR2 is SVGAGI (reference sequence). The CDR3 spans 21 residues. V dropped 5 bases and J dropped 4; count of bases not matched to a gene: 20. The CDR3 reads CASSRLPPFRDRGSGANVLTF. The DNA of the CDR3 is TGTGCCAGCAGTCGTCTTCCCCCCTTCCGGGACAGGGGTTCCGGGGCCAACGTCCTGACTTTC.

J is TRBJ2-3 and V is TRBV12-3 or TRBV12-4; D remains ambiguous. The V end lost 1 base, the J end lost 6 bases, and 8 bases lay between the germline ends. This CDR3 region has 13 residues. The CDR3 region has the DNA TGTGCCAGCAGTTTAGTTCGGCGGGATACGCAGTATTTT. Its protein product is CASSLVRRDTQYF.

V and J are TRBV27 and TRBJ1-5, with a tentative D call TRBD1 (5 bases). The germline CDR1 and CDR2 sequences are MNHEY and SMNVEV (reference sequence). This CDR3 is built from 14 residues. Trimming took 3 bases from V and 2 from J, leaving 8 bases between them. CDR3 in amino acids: CASSLRDGNQPQHF. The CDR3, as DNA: TGTGCCAGCAGTTTGCGGGACGGCAATCAGCCCCAGCATTTT.

DNA of the CDR3: TGTGCCATCAGTCCAGGCGAAACCCTTGAAGCTTTCTTT. Its protein is CAISPGETLEAFF. The chain recombines TRBV10-3 with TRBJ1-1; no clear D gene. CDR3 length: 13 amino acids. Germline V gene data show CDR1 as ENHRY and CDR2 as SYGVKD. The V and J ends lost 5 bases and 7 bases respectively, with 14 bases between them.

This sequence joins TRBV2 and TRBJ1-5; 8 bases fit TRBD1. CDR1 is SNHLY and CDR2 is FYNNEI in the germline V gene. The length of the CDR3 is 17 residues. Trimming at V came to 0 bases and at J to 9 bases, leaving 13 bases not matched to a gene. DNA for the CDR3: TGTGCCAGCAGTGAAGCGCTTAGCCGCAGGGGGCTGGGGCCCCAGCATTTT. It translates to CASSEALSRRGLGPQHF. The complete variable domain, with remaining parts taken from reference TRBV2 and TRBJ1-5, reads EPEVTQTPSHQVTQMGQEVILRCVPISNHLYFYWYRQILGQKVEFLVSFYNNEISEKSEIFDDQFSVERPDGSNFTLKIRSTKLEDSAMYFCASSEALSRRGLGPQHFGDGTRLSIL.

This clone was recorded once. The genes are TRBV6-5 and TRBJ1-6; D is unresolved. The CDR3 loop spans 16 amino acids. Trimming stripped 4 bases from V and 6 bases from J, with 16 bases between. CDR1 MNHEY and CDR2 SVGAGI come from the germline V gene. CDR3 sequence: CASSWTRPAGNSPLHF. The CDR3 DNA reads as TGTGCCAGCAGTTGGACCCGACCTGCGGGTAATTCACCCCTCCACTTT.